Presented here are 31 T cell receptor beta chains from one specimen sequenced in a study of T-cell memory formation after mild COVID-19. Via MiXCR, TCRdb re-called the 5' RACE reads, giving one row per CDR3 protein. The data contain approximately 300,000 distinct CDR3 sequences, approximately 16% of them seen just once; the ten biggest clones take up around 23%. Sequencing was done on a sample of PBMCs or a T cell subset sorted from them (not recorded which). Receptor source: a man aged 18 to 30 who had mild COVID-19 (a few samples of this study predate the infection). Cell type and time point are not known.

The J gene is TRBJ1-3, the V gene TRBV11-2, with a tentative D call TRBD1 (5 bases). CDR1 is SGHAT and CDR2 is FQNNGV in the germline V gene. Trimming removed 1 base at V and 0 bases at J, with 13 bases between. This CDR3 spans 17 amino acids. The CDR3 DNA reads as TGTGCCAGCAGCTTAGCACCAGGGATCTACTCTGGAAACACCATATATTTT. Protein sequence: CASSLAPGIYSGNTIYF.

A few counts support this clonotype. The chain has TRBV4-1 and TRBJ2-7, with D perhaps TRBD1 (5 bases). Trimming removed 4 bases at V and 0 bases at J, with 13 bases between. In germline, CDR1 is MGHRA, CDR2 YSYEKL. The length of the CDR3 is 15 residues. CDR3 protein: CASSPGHMSSYEQYF. In DNA form, the CDR3 reads TGCGCCAGCAGCCCAGGACACATGAGCTCCTACGAGCAGTACTTC.

About this clonotype itself: A single base separates this from a much larger clone, so it may be a read error. This rearrangement joins TRBV7-9 to TRBJ2-3; the D gene is possibly TRBD2 (7 bases). This CDR3 comprises 17 residues. The V gene's germline CDR1 is SEHNR and CDR2 FQNEAQ (reference sequence). Here the CDR3 reads CDSSLRSGGGRTDTQYF. The CDR3 DNA reads as TGTGACAGCAGCTTGCGTTCTGGCGGGGGCCGCACAGATACGCAGTATTTT.

This clonotype has ten or more counts. This sequence joins TRBV6-5 and TRBJ1-4; D gene uncertain. Looked up from germline, CDR1 is MNHEY and CDR2 is SVGAGI. V was trimmed by 5 bases and J by 8 bases, leaving 18 bases between them. The CDR3 length is 15 residues. Here the CDR3 DNA reads TGTGCCAGCAGTCTCGGGTTCCAAGTTGGGGAAAAACTGTTTTTT. It yields the protein CASSLGFQVGEKLFF.

There are a few counts of this clonotype. The chain carries TRBV6-1 and TRBJ1-4; D unresolved. The CDR3 covers 15 residues. Germline CDR1 MNHNS, CDR2 SASEGT. Trimming shortened V by 4 bases and J by 0 bases, and 9 bases separated the two germline ends. The CDR3 protein is CASSVREPTNEKLFF. The CDR3 nucleotides are TGTGCCAGCAGTGTCCGGGAGCCAACTAATGAAAAACTGTTTTTT.

This clonotype was observed a handful of times. The CDR3 loop reads CSAVDTRHWNTEAFF. CDR3 coding DNA: TGCAGTGCTGTGGACACGCGCCATTGGAACACTGAAGCTTTCTTT. The chain couples TRBV20-1 to TRBJ1-1; tentative D call: TRBD1 (5 bases). V lost 5 bases and J lost 1, with 17 bases in between. This CDR3 has 15 residues. The germline V gene has CDR1 DFQATT and CDR2 SNEGSKA (reference sequence).

The rearrangement links TRBV5-1 to TRBJ2-7; D may be TRBD1 or TRBD2 (5 bases each). V lost 0 bases and J 6 bases, leaving 16 bases between the germline ends. This CDR3 is built from 15 residues. In germline, CDR1 is SGHRS, CDR2 YFSETQ. The CDR3 loop is CASSLEWGTVGEQYV. The CDR3, as DNA: TGCGCCAGCAGCTTGGAGTGGGGGACGGTTGGCGAGCAGTACGTC.

This clonotype was detected a few times. The V and J genes are TRBV4-3 and TRBJ1-1; D is undetermined. Germline V gene lookup returns CDR1 LGHNA and CDR2 YSLEER. V was cut by 0 bases and J by 4 bases, with 9 bases left in between. This CDR3 has 14 amino acids. For the CDR3, the DNA is TGCGCCAGCAGCCAAGAGCACAGTTCCACTGAAGCTTTCTTT. It translates to CASSQEHSSTEAFF.

The J gene is TRBJ1-1, the V gene TRBV25-1, with 9 bases identical to TRBD1. The germline gives CDR1 MGHDK, CDR2 SYGVNS. The junction had 11 bases not matched to a gene; V was cut back by 4 bases and J by 11 bases. This CDR3 contains 14 residues. CDR3: CASSGTGGAGFAFF. The CDR3 DNA follows: TGTGCCAGCAGTGGAACAGGGGGCGCCGGTTTTGCTTTCTTT. The full variable domain, its missing parts supplied by reference TRBV25-1 and TRBJ1-1, is EADIYQTPRYLVIGTGKKITLECSQTMGHDKMYWYQQDPGMELHLIHYSYGVNSTEKGDLSSESTVSRIRTEHFPLTLESARPSHTSQYLCASSGTGGAGFAFFGQGTRLTVV.

The sample holds a few counts of this clonotype. The chain is built from TRBV4-1 and TRBJ2-3, with D perhaps TRBD1 (5 bases). V dropped 0 bases and J dropped 6 bases, with 13 bases sitting between them. This CDR3 has 15 amino acids. Germline V lookup: CDR1 MGHRA, CDR2 YSYEKL. CDR3 region: CASSQDRQGRDTQYF. The CDR3 DNA reads TGCGCCAGCAGCCAAGATAGGCAGGGAAGGGATACGCAGTATTTT.

Many counts were recorded for this clonotype. The J gene is TRBJ2-7, the V gene TRBV5-1; 7 bases line up with TRBD2. The CDR3 is 13 amino acids. Germline lookup yields CDR1 SGHRS and CDR2 YFSETQ. Unmatched junction bases numbered 7, after V lost 4 bases and J lost 6 bases. For the CDR3, the DNA is TGCGCCAGCAGCACTGATCCTAGCGGCGAGCAGTACGTC. Protein product: CASSTDPSGEQYV.

This clonotype was recorded at least ten times. This chain connects TRBV5-1 to TRBJ2-3, with D maybe TRBD1 (7 bases). The germline gives CDR1 SGHRS, CDR2 YFSETQ. V lost 3 bases and J 6 bases, leaving 17 bases between the germline ends. The CDR3 length is 15 residues. Here the CDR3 DNA reads TGCGCCAGCAGCTCCCCCGAGGGGGCGGGGGATACGCAGTATTTT. Protein sequence: CASSSPEGAGDTQYF.

This clonotype was seen a few times. This sequence joins TRBV2 and TRBJ1-6; possibly TRBD1 for D (5 bases). Trimming took 4 bases from V and 7 from J, leaving 11 bases between them. The germline gives CDR1 SNHLY, CDR2 FYNNEI. This CDR3 has 14 residues. The CDR3 DNA sequence: TGTGCCAGCAGTGGCAGGGTGCGGAATTCACCCCTCCACTTT. Protein: CASSGRVRNSPLHF.

The chain has TRBV6-2 or TRBV6-3 and TRBJ2-7; 10 bases line up with TRBD1. Germline trimming cut 4 bases from V and 5 bases from J; bases unmatched to any gene: 5. The CDR3 is 14 amino acids. Germline CDR1 is MNHEY and CDR2 is SVGEGT. This chain's CDR3 is CASSSAGTGDEQYV. In nucleotides, the CDR3 is TGTGCCAGCAGTTCAGCCGGGACAGGGGACGAGCAGTACGTC.

This chain joins TRBV5-1 and TRBJ2-1, with D perhaps TRBD2 (6 bases). Looked up from germline, CDR1 is SGHRS and CDR2 is YFSETQ. The CDR3 totals 15 residues. The V and J ends lost 1 base and 9 bases respectively, with 17 bases between them. This CDR3 is CASSLTTSTKGEQFF. The CDR3 DNA is TGCGCCAGCAGCTTGACGACTAGTACTAAGGGTGAGCAGTTCTTC.

Only a few counts were recorded for this clonotype. This chain uses TRBV6-5 with TRBJ1-5, with 7 positions matching TRBD1. Germline V gene data show CDR1 as MNHEY and CDR2 as SVGAGI. The CDR3 is 15 residues long. The V segment lost 6 bases and the J segment 2 bases; nucleotides outside the gene matches: 7. In DNA, the CDR3 is TGTGCCAGCAGAATGGACAGGCACGGCAATCAGCCCCAGCATTTT. Its protein product is CASRMDRHGNQPQHF.

This clonotype has just a few counts. V is TRBV7-2 and J is TRBJ2-2; possibly TRBD1 for D (5 bases). Trimming stripped 2 bases from V and 1 base from J, with 8 bases between. The CDR3 is 15 residues long. Germline lookup yields CDR1 SGHTA and CDR2 FQGNSA. DNA for the CDR3: TGTGCCAGCAGCTTACGACAGATGAACACCGGGGAGCTGTTTTTT. This codes for CASSLRQMNTGELFF.

This clonotype has just a few counts. The chain couples TRBV3-1 to TRBJ2-3; D not resolved. This CDR3 is built from 16 residues. The germline V gene has CDR1 LGHDT and CDR2 YNNKEL (reference sequence). Trimming pared 0 bases from V and 1 base from J, leaving 11 bases between. The CDR3 sequence: CASSQDPPGGTDTQYF. DNA of the CDR3: TGTGCCAGCAGCCAAGATCCCCCCGGAGGCACAGATACGCAGTATTTT.

This clonotype was seen repeatedly, ten times or more. The genes are TRBV5-1 and TRBJ2-1; D is undetermined. This CDR3 contains 15 residues. Trimming took off 1 base at V and 8 bases at J, with 16 bases between the two ends. Germline V gives CDR1 SGHRS, CDR2 YFSETQ. In DNA, the CDR3 is TGCGCCAGCAGCTTGATCCCCGCACCTGGTGATGAGCAGTTCTTC. Protein product: CASSLIPAPGDEQFF.

This clonotype appeared many times. The chain carries TRBV12-3 or TRBV12-4 and TRBJ2-2; D unclear. With 8 bases removed from V and 4 bases from J, the gap between germline ends came to 8 bases. The CDR3 has 12 amino acids. The CDR3 DNA is TGTGCCAGCCTGGTTGGCACCGGGGAGCTGTTTTTT. It codes for CASLVGTGELFF.

This clonotype showed up just once. This chain uses TRBV29-1 with TRBJ1-1; D is ambiguous. Germline-derived CDR1 and CDR2 are SQVTM and ANQGSEA. Trimming removed 3 bases from V and 1 base from J, with 6 bases in between. This CDR3 is built from 12 residues. This CDR3 is CSVEAKNTEAFF. CDR3 DNA sequence: TGCAGCGTTGAGGCCAAGAACACTGAAGCTTTCTTT.

The chain employs TRBV7-2 and TRBJ2-1; D is possibly TRBD2 (7 bases). The ends were cut back, 3 bases at V and 8 bases at J, with 14 bases in the middle. Looked up from germline, CDR1 is SGHTA and CDR2 is FQGNSA. The CDR3 totals 14 residues. For the CDR3, the DNA is TGTGCCAGCAGCTTTATGGGGGGGGCCGATGAGCAGTTCTTC. It specifies CASSFMGGADEQFF.

This clonotype was seen only a few times. The genes are TRBV7-2 and TRBJ2-7; D not resolved. The V gene's germline CDR1 is SGHTA and CDR2 FQGNSA. Deletions cut 1 base from V and 2 bases from J, with 9 bases between. The CDR3 runs 14 residues. CDR3 sequence reads: CASSLVSGAYEQYV. The CDR3 DNA follows: TGTGCCAGCAGCTTAGTGTCAGGTGCCTACGAGCAGTACGTC.

This clonotype was recorded at least ten times. The J gene is TRBJ2-1, the V gene TRBV5-1; 7 bases line up with TRBD2. This CDR3 is built from 12 residues. In germline, CDR1 is SGHRS, CDR2 YFSETQ. V was clipped by 0 bases and J by 10 bases; unmatched bases: 1. The CDR3 protein is CASSLVSGEQFF. In DNA form, the CDR3 reads TGCGCCAGCAGCTTGGTTAGCGGGGAGCAGTTCTTC.

This clonotype was counted at least ten times. The gene calls are TRBV6-5 and TRBJ2-7, with 7 bases lining up with TRBD1. This CDR3 is 15 amino acids long. CDR1 is MNHEY, CDR2 SVGAGI, per germline. J lost 6 bases, V lost 2 bases, and 10 bases had no gene match. CDR3 amino acids: CASSYVGVGGSEQYF. CDR3 in DNA: TGTGCCAGCAGTTACGTAGGGGTAGGGGGCAGCGAGCAGTACTTC.

This clonotype appeared many times. The J gene is TRBJ2-5, the V gene TRBV4-3; TRBD1 or TRBD2 may be the D gene (5 bases each). The V end was cut by 4 bases, the J end by 4 bases, with 10 bases between. The CDR3 covers 13 residues. CDR1 is LGHNA, CDR2 YSLEER, per germline. CDR3 region: CASSLRGAETQYF. For the CDR3, the DNA is TGCGCCAGCAGCCTTCGGGGCGCAGAGACCCAGTACTTC.

This clonotype was picked up many times. This chain connects TRBV4-1 to TRBJ2-3; TRBD2 matches at 13 bases. Germline values: CDR1 MGHRA, CDR2 YSYEKL. The CDR3 covers 19 residues. V gave up 1 base and J gave up 6 bases; unmatched junction bases: 13. Here the CDR3 DNA reads TGCGCCAGCAGCCAAGGCCGCACTAGCGGGGGGGCCATTTGGGATACGCAGTATTTT. As protein: CASSQGRTSGGAIWDTQYF.

The chain employs TRBV7-2 and TRBJ1-2; 10 positions agree with TRBD1. This CDR3 comprises 13 residues. The J segment lost 8 bases and the V segment lost 5 bases, leaving 5 bases of the junction unmatched. The germline CDR1 and CDR2 sequences are SGHTA and FQGNSA. The chain's CDR3 is CASSQGTGEGYTF. In nucleotides, the CDR3 is TGTGCCAGCAGCCAAGGGACAGGGGAAGGCTACACCTTC.

This sequence joins TRBV10-2 and TRBJ1-5; D gene uncertain. Trimming took off 0 bases at V and 8 bases at J, with 8 bases between the two ends. In germline, CDR1 is WSHSY, CDR2 SAAADI. CDR3 length: 13 residues. CDR3 nucleotides: TGCGCCAGCAGTGAGTCGGAAGTAAAGCCCCAGCATTTT. As protein: CASSESEVKPQHF.

The CDR3 loop is CASSQDRENPWMTGELFF. CDR3 DNA: TGCGCCAGCAGCCAGGACAGGGAGAACCCTTGGATGACCGGGGAGCTGTTTTTT. The chain carries TRBV5-1 and TRBJ2-2; 8 bases map to TRBD1. J gave up 5 bases and V 4 bases, and 16 bases lay outside the gene matches. Germline values: CDR1 SGHRS, CDR2 YFSETQ. This CDR3 comprises 18 residues.

The chain joins TRBV20-1 to TRBJ2-1, with D possibly TRBD2 on 6 matching bases. Trimming took 0 bases from V and 6 from J, leaving 12 bases between them. There are 14 residues in the CDR3. Per germline, CDR1 DFQATT and CDR2 SNEGSKA (reference sequence). CDR3 nucleotides: TGCAGTGCTAGAGATCGCAGGCGGGGCAATGAGCAGTTCTTC. As protein: CSARDRRRGNEQFF.